This passage covers 18 T cell receptor beta chains from one sample sequenced in a study of blood T cell repertoires in COVID-19. This table comes from immunoSEQ multiplex PCR, and its TCRdb copy is limited to in-frame clones, with some not included. This table has about 74,000 clones, approximately 86% appearing once. The specimen sequenced was peripheral blood. The source of these receptors is a woman older than 75 with acute or convalescent COVID-19.

The chain employs TRBV7-2 and TRBJ1-6, with 11 positions matching TRBD1. This CDR3 contains 15 residues. The germline gives CDR1 SGHTA, CDR2 FQGNSA. Trimming at V came to 4 bases and at J to 6 bases, leaving 2 bases not matched to a gene. CDR3 nucleotides: TGTGCCAGCAGCTCTGGGACAGGGGGTAATTCACCCCTCCACTTT. It is translated as CASSSGTGGNSPLHF.

The rearrangement joins TRBV6-5 to TRBJ1-2; D possibly corresponds to TRBD1 (5 bases). In germline, CDR1 is MNHEY, CDR2 SVGAGI. CDR3 size: 15 residues. V was cut by 2 bases and J by 8 bases, with 18 bases left in between. DNA of the CDR3: TGTGCCAGCAGTTACGGGGGACTCCCGAGCAAGGGCTACACCTTC. Protein sequence: CASSYGGLPSKGYTF.

V is TRBV2 and J is TRBJ1-4, with D possibly matching TRBD1 (6 bases). The germline V and J ends were trimmed by 5 bases and 8 bases, with 18 bases remaining between them. Germline CDR1 is SNHLY and CDR2 is FYNNEI. The CDR3 is made up of 15 amino acids. DNA for the CDR3: TGTGCCAGCAGTCCCTTGGACAGTCTTTTAGAAAAACTGTTTTTT. It codes for CASSPLDSLLEKLFF.

This clone showed up just once. This sequence joins TRBV5-1 and TRBJ2-1, with D tentatively TRBD1 (6 bases). V dropped 4 bases and J dropped 6 bases, with 20 bases sitting between them. Germline V gene sequence: CDR1 SGHRS, CDR2 YFSETQ. This CDR3 spans 16 amino acids. The CDR3 bases are TGCGCCAGCAGCCTGGTTCCGTCTACAGGGTCCAATGAGCAGTTCTTC. It is translated as CASSLVPSTGSNEQFF.

This clone was observed a few times. This chain uses TRBV11-2 with TRBJ2-1, with TRBD2 as a possible D gene (6 bases). Looked up from germline, CDR1 is SGHAT and CDR2 is FQNNGV. Trimming removed 1 base from V and 0 bases from J, with 16 bases in between. The CDR3 covers 18 residues. The DNA for the CDR3 is TGTGCCAGCAGCTTAGGAGGTGTGACAGCGGGCTCCTACAATGAGCAGTTCTTC. As protein: CASSLGGVTAGSYNEQFF.

V usage is TRBV6-5 and J usage is TRBJ1-2, with 7 bases matching TRBD1. V was clipped by 6 bases and J by 8 bases; unmatched bases: 9. The CDR3 covers 13 residues. Germline-derived CDR1 and CDR2 are MNHEY and SVGAGI. This CDR3 is CASSRDRDHGYTF. CDR3 in DNA: TGTGCCAGCAGCCGTGACAGGGATCACGGCTACACCTTC.

The chain uses TRBV5-6 and TRBJ2-7; 8 bases line up with TRBD1. CDR1 and CDR2 from the germline V gene are SGHDT and YYEEEE. The CDR3 is 14 residues long. Losses at the gene ends were 4 bases for V and 7 bases for J; bases not matched to a gene: 10. DNA for the CDR3: TGTGCCAGCAGCCCCGGGACAGGTCTGTTGGAGCAGTACTTC. Translated: CASSPGTGLLEQYF. The variable domain in full, completed from reference TRBV5-6 and TRBJ2-7, reads DAGVTQSPTHLIKTRGQQVTLRCSPKSGHDTVSWYQQALGQGPQFIFQYYEEEERQRGNFPDRFSGHQFPNYSSELNVNALLLGDSALYLCASSPGTGLLEQYFGPGTRLTVT.

V usage is TRBV7-2 and J usage is TRBJ2-3, with 9 bases that match TRBD1. Trimming removed 3 bases from V and 3 bases from J; junction bases left unmatched: 4. The CDR3 contains 15 residues. From germline, CDR1 is SGHTA and CDR2 FQGNSA. The CDR3 DNA reads as TGTGCCAGCAGCTTGGGACAGGGTTTTACAGATACGCAGTATTTT. Protein: CASSLGQGFTDTQYF.

V usage is TRBV19 and J usage is TRBJ2-5; TRBD1 aligns across 7 bases. The CDR3 is 14 amino acids. Unmatched junction bases numbered 4, after V lost 3 bases and J lost 3 bases. Germline CDR1 and CDR2: LNHDA and SQIVND (reference sequence). The CDR3 loop reads CASSIWGQKETQYF. The CDR3 DNA follows: TGTGCCAGTAGTATTTGGGGACAGAAAGAGACCCAGTACTTC.

V and J are TRBV6-5 and TRBJ1-2, with a weak D call TRBD1 (6 bases). V was pared by 5 bases and J by 5 bases, with 9 bases between. CDR3 length: 12 residues. Germline lookup yields CDR1 MNHEY and CDR2 SVGAGI. For the CDR3, the DNA is TGTGCCAGCAGTCTTCAGGGGTATGGCTACACCTTC. Protein product: CASSLQGYGYTF.

The chain carries TRBV10-1 and TRBJ1-4; D ambiguous. The CDR3 is 14 residues long. CDR1 is WNHNN, CDR2 SYGVQD, per germline (reference sequence). V was trimmed by 11 bases and J by 0 bases, leaving 13 bases between them. CDR3: CARPRRSTNEKLFF. DNA for the CDR3: TGCGCCCGCCCGCGGCGATCAACTAATGAAAAACTGTTTTTT.

The V gene is TRBV7-8, the J gene TRBJ1-1; D not resolved. V shed 2 bases and J shed 8 bases, with 12 bases lying between them. Germline loops: CDR1 SGHVS, CDR2 FQNEAQ. The CDR3 spans 13 residues. The CDR3, as DNA: TGTGCCAGCAGCTTACGACACTTTGGGGAAGCTTTCTTT. The encoded protein is CASSLRHFGEAFF.

The genes are TRBV19 and TRBJ1-4, with D possibly being TRBD1 (6 bases). Trimming shortened V by 3 bases and J by 0 bases, and 11 bases separated the two germline ends. This CDR3 is built from 16 residues. The V gene's germline CDR1 is LNHDA and CDR2 SQIVND (reference sequence). CDR3 sequence: CASSIGGAATNEKLFF. The CDR3 coding sequence is TGTGCCAGTAGTATTGGGGGCGCGGCAACTAATGAAAAACTGTTTTTT.

The rearrangement uses TRBV3-1 (or the pseudogene TRBV3-2) and TRBJ2-3; D perhaps matches TRBD2 (6 bases). With 8 bases removed from V and 1 base from J, the gap between germline ends came to 16 bases. From germline, CDR1 is LGHDT and CDR2 YNNKEL (reference sequence). The CDR3 is made up of 15 amino acids. The CDR3 sequence is CASATGLRGTDTQYF. The CDR3 DNA sequence: TGTGCCAGCGCAACAGGACTACGGGGCACAGATACGCAGTATTTT.

This clone was recorded a few times. The J gene is TRBJ2-1, the V gene TRBV7-2; D gene ambiguous. Germline assignment: CDR1 SGHTA and CDR2 FQGNSA. Trimming took off 4 bases at V and 12 bases at J, with 10 bases between the two ends. CDR3 length: 11 amino acids. CDR3 protein: CASSSPGRQFF. DNA of the CDR3: TGTGCCAGCAGCTCGCCTGGGCGGCAGTTCTTC.

The chain is built from TRBV5-1 and TRBJ2-7, with 9 bases identical to TRBD2. V shed 1 base, J shed 1 base, and the junction held 3 bases outside the gene matches. The CDR3 sequence is 15 residues long. Germline V gene sequence: CDR1 SGHRS, CDR2 YFSETQ. The CDR3 region is CASSLRSGGSYEQYF. CDR3 nucleotide sequence: TGCGCCAGCAGCTTGCGTAGCGGGGGATCCTACGAGCAGTACTTC.

The chain combines TRBV5-6 with TRBJ2-5; possible D gene TRBD1, 5 bases. With 0 bases removed from V and 3 bases from J, the gap between germline ends came to 9 bases. In germline, CDR1 is SGHDT, CDR2 YYEEEE. CDR3 length equals 14 residues. CDR3 region: CASSLAGREETQYF. CDR3 DNA sequence: TGTGCCAGCAGCTTGGCCGGCAGGGAAGAGACCCAGTACTTC.

The V call is TRBV7-9, the J call TRBJ2-1; the match to TRBD1 covers 10 bases. The CDR3 contains 18 residues. CDR1 SEHNR and CDR2 FQNEAQ come from the germline V gene (reference sequence). Unmatched junction bases numbered 8, after V lost 0 bases and J lost 3 bases. For the CDR3, the DNA is TGTGCCAGCAGCTTAGCGGGGTATAGGACAGGGGGCTACAATGAGCAGTTCTTC. Translating it yields CASSLAGYRTGGYNEQFF. The entire variable domain, with the rest obtained from reference TRBV7-9 and TRBJ2-1, is as follows: DTGVSQNPRHKITKRGQNVTFRCDPISEHNRLYWYRQTLGQGPEFLTYFQNEAQLEKSRLLSDRFSAERPKGSFSTLEIQRTEQGDSAMYLCASSLAGYRTGGYNEQFFGPGTRLTVL.